This is a list of T cell receptor beta chains from one sample in a study of tumor-infiltrating lymphocytes in primary liver carcinoma. TCRdb called the multiplex PCR reads again in MiXCR, with one record for every CDR3 protein. The data show roughly 120,000 distinct CDR3 sequences, around 70% seen once. Specimen: tumor-adjacent normal liver tissue. All receptors come from an older woman with primary liver carcinoma and hepatitis B virus infection. Each CDR3 is given with its conserved first and last residue.

v_call: TRBV4-1; j_call: TRBJ2-3; cdr3_aa: CASSQGLLSTDTQYF
v_call: TRBV10-3; j_call: TRBJ1-2; cdr3_aa: CTISDTYGYAF
v_call: TRBV7-8; j_call: TRBJ2-4; cdr3_aa: CASSLERAKNIQYF
v_call: TRBV4-1; j_call: TRBJ1-1; cdr3_aa: CASSHPGGGTEAFF
v_call: TRBV11-2; j_call: TRBJ2-1; cdr3_aa: CPSSRLNPVVANEQFF
v_call: TRBV4-1; j_call: TRBJ2-1; cdr3_aa: CASSASDIPWEQFF
v_call: TRBV28; j_call: TRBJ1-1; cdr3_aa: CARSLGDKSEVFF
v_call: TRBV6-5; j_call: TRBJ2-7; cdr3_aa: CARTSSGSYEQYF
v_call: TRBV4-2; j_call: TRBJ1-2; cdr3_aa: CASRQEDLNYGYTF
v_call: TRBV10-2; j_call: TRBJ2-2; cdr3_aa: CASSEGSNRRTGELFF
v_call: TRBV4-1; j_call: TRBJ2-2; cdr3_aa: CASCRETSGGGKGELFF
v_call: TRBV5-5; j_call: TRBJ2-1; cdr3_aa: CASSLGVGAAYNEQFF
v_call: TRBV10-2; j_call: TRBJ2-2; cdr3_aa: CATKEGTAGELFF
v_call: TRBV11-2; j_call: TRBJ2-3; cdr3_aa: CASSPTGLAGRRLQYF
v_call: TRBV11-2; j_call: TRBJ2-3; cdr3_aa: CASSAGLAGIVDTQYF
v_call: TRBV5-4; j_call: TRBJ2-5; cdr3_aa: CASSLVWDSAQATQYF
v_call: TRBV21-1; j_call: TRBJ2-5; cdr3_aa: CASSKPSGAGETQYF
v_call: TRBV28; j_call: TRBJ2-3; cdr3_aa: CASNGAGASPTDTQYF
v_call: TRBV6-2/TRBV6-3; j_call: TRBJ2-4; cdr3_aa: CAGSYGNRPKNTQYF
v_call: TRBV11-2; j_call: TRBJ2-5; cdr3_aa: CASSRTGGRQETQYF
v_call: TRBV11-2; j_call: TRBJ2-2; cdr3_aa: CASGSVGAGELFF
v_call: TRBV25-1; j_call: TRBJ2-3; cdr3_aa: CASSELGPRVTYTQYF
v_call: TRBV7-9; j_call: TRBJ1-1; cdr3_aa: CVSSPTGGWAEAFF
v_call: TRBV11-2; j_call: TRBJ2-1; cdr3_aa: CAISTTSGRGNEQSF
v_call: TRBV29-1; j_call: TRBJ1-1; cdr3_aa: CSFSLEVEAFF
v_call: TRBV12-3/TRBV12-4; j_call: TRBJ2-2; cdr3_aa: CASSPGQTNTGELFF
v_call: TRBV6-2/TRBV6-3; j_call: TRBJ2-2; cdr3_aa: CASSVSPSIGELFF
v_call: TRBV20-1; j_call: TRBJ2-7; cdr3_aa: CSARDRGLDPTYEQYF
v_call: TRBV27; j_call: TRBJ2-7; cdr3_aa: CASSLGHSYEQYF
v_call: TRBV29-1; j_call: TRBJ2-3; cdr3_aa: CSVGTIGADTQYF
v_call: TRBV2; j_call: TRBJ2-2; cdr3_aa: CASSESGPGELFF
v_call: TRBV28; j_call: TRBJ2-2; cdr3_aa: CTSSWSGLAVSGELFF
v_call: TRBV11-2; j_call: TRBJ2-1; cdr3_aa: CASSLRWRNSEQFF
v_call: TRBV5-4; j_call: TRBJ2-2; cdr3_aa: CASSLGRQGAGELFF
v_call: TRBV29-1; j_call: TRBJ2-1; cdr3_aa: CSALRGYNVQFF
v_call: TRBV5-6; j_call: TRBJ2-1; cdr3_aa: CASSPRPTVPREQFF
v_call: TRBV4-2; j_call: TRBJ2-3; cdr3_aa: CASSPPGLADFTDTHYF
v_call: TRBV11-3; j_call: TRBJ2-1; cdr3_aa: CAITIGTCGYNEQFF
v_call: TRBV30; j_call: TRBJ1-5; cdr3_aa: CAWREGTVSNQPRHF
v_call: TRBV4-1; j_call: TRBJ2-6; cdr3_aa: CTSSLPTSGRSTGANVLTF
v_call: TRBV6-5; j_call: TRBJ2-1; cdr3_aa: CASSSKWIDYNEQFF
v_call: TRBV10-3; j_call: TRBJ2-3; cdr3_aa: CAISERANSDKQYF
v_call: TRBV6-5; j_call: TRBJ2-7; cdr3_aa: CASSIPRDRHYEQYF
v_call: TRBV12-3/TRBV12-4; j_call: TRBJ1-2; cdr3_aa: CVSRDRLYGYAF
v_call: TRBV7-8; j_call: TRBJ2-1; cdr3_aa: CASSPQQGPYNEQFF
v_call: TRBV11-2; j_call: TRBJ2-3; cdr3_aa: CASSPNTDTQYF
v_call: TRBV6-6; j_call: TRBJ2-7; cdr3_aa: CASSYSTTGDEQYF
v_call: TRBV30; j_call: TRBJ2-1; cdr3_aa: CAWSVPGLAGVRNEQFF
v_call: TRBV5-1; j_call: TRBJ2-7; cdr3_aa: CASSGLGISYEQYF